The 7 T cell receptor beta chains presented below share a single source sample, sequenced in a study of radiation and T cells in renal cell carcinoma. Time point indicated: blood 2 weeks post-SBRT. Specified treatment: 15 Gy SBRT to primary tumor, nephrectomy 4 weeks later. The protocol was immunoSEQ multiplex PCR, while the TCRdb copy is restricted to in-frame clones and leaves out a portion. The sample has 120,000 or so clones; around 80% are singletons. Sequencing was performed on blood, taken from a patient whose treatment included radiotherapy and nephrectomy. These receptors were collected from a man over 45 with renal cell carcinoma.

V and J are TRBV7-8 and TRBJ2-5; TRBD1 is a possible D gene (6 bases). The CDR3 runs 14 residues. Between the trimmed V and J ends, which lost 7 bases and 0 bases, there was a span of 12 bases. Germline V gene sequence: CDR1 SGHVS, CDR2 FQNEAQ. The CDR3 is CASTLRDNQETQYF. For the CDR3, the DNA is TGTGCCAGCACCCTTAGGGACAACCAAGAGACCCAGTACTTC.

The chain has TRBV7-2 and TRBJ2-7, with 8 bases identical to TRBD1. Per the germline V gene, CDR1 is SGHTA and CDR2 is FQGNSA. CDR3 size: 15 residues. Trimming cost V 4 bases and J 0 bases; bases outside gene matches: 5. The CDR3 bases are TGTGCCAGCAGCTATCAGGGGGCCCTCTCCTACGAGCAGTACTTC. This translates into CASSYQGALSYEQYF.

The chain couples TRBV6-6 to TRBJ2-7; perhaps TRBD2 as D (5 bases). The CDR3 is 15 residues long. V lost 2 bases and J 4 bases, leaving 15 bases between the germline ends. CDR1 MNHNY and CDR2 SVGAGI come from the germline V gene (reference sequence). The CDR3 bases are TGTGCCAGCAGTTACAGGCTGGGAAGAGGGTACGAGCAGTACTTC. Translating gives CASSYRLGRGYEQYF.

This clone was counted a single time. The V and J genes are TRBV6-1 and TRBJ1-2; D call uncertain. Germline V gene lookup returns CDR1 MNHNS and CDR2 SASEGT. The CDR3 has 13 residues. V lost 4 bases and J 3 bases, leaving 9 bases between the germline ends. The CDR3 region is CASSVSEYYGYTF. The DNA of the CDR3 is TGTGCCAGCAGTGTCAGTGAGTACTATGGCTACACCTTC.

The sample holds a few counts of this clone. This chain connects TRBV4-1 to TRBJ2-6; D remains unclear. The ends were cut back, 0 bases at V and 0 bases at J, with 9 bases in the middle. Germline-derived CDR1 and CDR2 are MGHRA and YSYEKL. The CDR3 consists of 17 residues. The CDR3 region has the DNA TGCGCCAGCAGCCAAGATCAGTCCTTCTCTGGGGCCAACGTCCTGACTTTC. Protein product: CASSQDQSFSGANVLTF.

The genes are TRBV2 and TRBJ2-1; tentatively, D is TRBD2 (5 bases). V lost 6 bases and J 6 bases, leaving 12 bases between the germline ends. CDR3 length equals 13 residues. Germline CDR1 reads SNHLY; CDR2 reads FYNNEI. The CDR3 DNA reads TGTGCCAGCAGCGTACTGACTACCAATGAGCAGTTCTTC. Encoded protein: CASSVLTTNEQFF.

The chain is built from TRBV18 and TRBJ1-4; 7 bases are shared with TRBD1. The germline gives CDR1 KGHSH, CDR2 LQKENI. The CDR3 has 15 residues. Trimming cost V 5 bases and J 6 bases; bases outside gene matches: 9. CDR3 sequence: CASSSKQGRDEKLFF. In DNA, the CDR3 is TGTGCCAGCTCATCCAAACAGGGGAGGGATGAAAAACTGTTTTTT.